This T cell receptor beta chain was obtained from a study of CD8+ T cells in alopecia areata. Study-wide context: Administration of oral tofacitinib to treated patients was at 5 to 10 mg twice daily. Study outcomes and limitations: In blood and scalp, many expanded lesional clones persisted during tofacitinib. Tofacitinib delivered significant drops in scalp clonality and in expanded CD8+ clones among the top 100. Elevated clonality characterized lesional scalp relative to normal scalp, particularly in alopecia totalis/universalis.

The junction had 8 bases not matched to a gene; V was cut back by 3 bases and J by 6 bases. Germline values: CDR1 GTSNPN, CDR2 SVGIG (reference sequence). This CDR3 contains 14 residues. Indicated treatment: oral pan-JAK inhibitor, 5-10 mg twice daily. A remark on this clone: Its antigen is not known.

Isolated RNA was reverse transcribed into cDNA used as the sequencing template. Measured with immunoSEQ multiplex PCR; TCRdb has only the in-frame clones, and not every one. The sample has approximately 200,000 clones; 58% are singletons. The TCR was taken from a human donor with alopecia areata. This chain connects TRBV30 to TRBJ2-1; TRBD2 matches 7 bases. The material was CD4+ T cells sorted from blood, obtained at week 24, from a patient treated with tofacitinib. CDR3 region: CAWRRPSGRNEQFF. The CDR3 DNA reads as TGTGCCTGGAGGCGGCCTAGCGGACGCAATGAGCAGTTCTTC.